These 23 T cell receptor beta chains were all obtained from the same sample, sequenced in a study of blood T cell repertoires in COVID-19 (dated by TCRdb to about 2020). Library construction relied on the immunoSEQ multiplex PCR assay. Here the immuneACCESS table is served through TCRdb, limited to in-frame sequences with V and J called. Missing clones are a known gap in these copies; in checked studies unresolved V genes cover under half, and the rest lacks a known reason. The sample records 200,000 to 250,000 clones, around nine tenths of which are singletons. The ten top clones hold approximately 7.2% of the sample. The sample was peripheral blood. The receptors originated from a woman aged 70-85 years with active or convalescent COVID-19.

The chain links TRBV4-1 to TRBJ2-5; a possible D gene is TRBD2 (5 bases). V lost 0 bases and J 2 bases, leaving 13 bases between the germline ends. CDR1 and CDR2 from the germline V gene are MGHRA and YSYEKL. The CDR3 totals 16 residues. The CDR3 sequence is CASSQDSGAVQETQYF. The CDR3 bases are TGCGCCAGCAGCCAAGACTCCGGAGCGGTGCAAGAGACCCAGTACTTC.

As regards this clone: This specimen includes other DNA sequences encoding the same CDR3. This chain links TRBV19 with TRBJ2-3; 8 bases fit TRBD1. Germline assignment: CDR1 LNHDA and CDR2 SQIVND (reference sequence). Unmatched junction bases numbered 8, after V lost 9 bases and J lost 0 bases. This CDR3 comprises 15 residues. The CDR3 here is CASNPRDRSTDTQYF. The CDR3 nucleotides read TGTGCCAGCAATCCCCGGGACAGGAGCACAGATACGCAGTATTTT.

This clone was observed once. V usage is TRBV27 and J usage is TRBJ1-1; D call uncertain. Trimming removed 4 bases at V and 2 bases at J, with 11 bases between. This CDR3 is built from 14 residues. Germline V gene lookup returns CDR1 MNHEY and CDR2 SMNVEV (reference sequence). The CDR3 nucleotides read TGTGCCAGCAGTTCAAGAGTCCCTAACACTGAAGCTTTCTTT. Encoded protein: CASSSRVPNTEAFF.

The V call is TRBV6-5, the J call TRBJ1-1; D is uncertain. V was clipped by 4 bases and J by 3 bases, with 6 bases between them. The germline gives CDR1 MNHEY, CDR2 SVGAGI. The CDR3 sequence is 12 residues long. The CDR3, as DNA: TGTGCCAGCAGTTCGGTTGACACTGAAGCTTTCTTT. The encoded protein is CASSSVDTEAFF.

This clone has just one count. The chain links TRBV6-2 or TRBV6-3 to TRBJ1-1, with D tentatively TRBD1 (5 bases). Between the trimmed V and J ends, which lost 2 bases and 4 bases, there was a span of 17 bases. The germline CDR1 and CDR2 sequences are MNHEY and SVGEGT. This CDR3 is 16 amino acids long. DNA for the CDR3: TGTGCCAGCAGTTACACAAATAGGCGGGGGACCACTGAAGCTTTCTTT. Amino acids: CASSYTNRRGTTEAFF.

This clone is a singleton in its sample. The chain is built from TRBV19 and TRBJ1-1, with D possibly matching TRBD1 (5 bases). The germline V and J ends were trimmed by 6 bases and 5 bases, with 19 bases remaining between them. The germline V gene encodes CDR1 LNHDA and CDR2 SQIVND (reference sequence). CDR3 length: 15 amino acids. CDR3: CASSRYRPQGTEAFF. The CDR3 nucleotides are TGTGCCAGTAGCCGGTACAGGCCTCAAGGGACTGAAGCTTTCTTT.

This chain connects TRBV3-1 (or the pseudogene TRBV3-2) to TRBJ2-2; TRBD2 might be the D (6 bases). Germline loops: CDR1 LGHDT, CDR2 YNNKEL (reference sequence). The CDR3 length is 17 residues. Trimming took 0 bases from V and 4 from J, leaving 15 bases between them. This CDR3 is CASSQETTGRSTGELFF. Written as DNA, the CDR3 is TGTGCCAGCAGCCAAGAAACAACGGGGAGGTCCACCGGGGAGCTGTTTTTT.

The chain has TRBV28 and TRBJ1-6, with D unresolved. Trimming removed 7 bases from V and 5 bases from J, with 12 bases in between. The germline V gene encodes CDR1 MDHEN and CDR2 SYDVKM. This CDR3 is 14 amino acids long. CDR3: CASTAGLNNSPLHF. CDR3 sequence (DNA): TGTGCCAGCACCGCGGGCCTAAATAATTCACCCCTCCACTTT. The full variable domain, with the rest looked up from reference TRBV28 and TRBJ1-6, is DVKVTQSSRYLVKRTGEKVFLECVQDMDHENMFWYRQDPGLGLRLIYFSYDVKMKEKGDIPEGYSVSREKKERFSLILESASTNQTSMYLCASTAGLNNSPLHFGNGTRLTVT.

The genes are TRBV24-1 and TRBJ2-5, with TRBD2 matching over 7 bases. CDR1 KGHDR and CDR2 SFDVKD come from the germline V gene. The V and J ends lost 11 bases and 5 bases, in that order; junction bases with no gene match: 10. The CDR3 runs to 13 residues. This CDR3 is CASSNGGEETQYF. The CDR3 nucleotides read TGTGCCAGTTCTAATGGGGGGGAGGAGACCCAGTACTTC.

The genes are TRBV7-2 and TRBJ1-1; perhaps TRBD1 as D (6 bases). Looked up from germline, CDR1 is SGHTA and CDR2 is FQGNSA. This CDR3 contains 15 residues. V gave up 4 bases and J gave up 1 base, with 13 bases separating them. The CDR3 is CASSWRRGPNTEAFF. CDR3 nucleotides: TGTGCCAGCAGCTGGCGCAGGGGTCCGAACACTGAAGCTTTCTTT. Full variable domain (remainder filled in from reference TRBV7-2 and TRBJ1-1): GAGVSQSPSNKVTEKGKDVELRCDPISGHTALYWYRQSLGQGLEFLIYFQGNSAPDKSGLPSDRFSAERTGGSVSTLTIQRTQQEDSAVYLCASSWRRGPNTEAFFGQGTRLTVV.

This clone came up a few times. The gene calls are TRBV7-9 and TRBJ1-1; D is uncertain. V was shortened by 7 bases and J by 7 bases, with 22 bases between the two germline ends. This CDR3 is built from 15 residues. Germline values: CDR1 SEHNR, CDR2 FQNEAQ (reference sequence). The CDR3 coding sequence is TGTGCCAGCAACTCAGGCGAATGGAGGACCAATGAAGCTTTCTTT. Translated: CASNSGEWRTNEAFF.

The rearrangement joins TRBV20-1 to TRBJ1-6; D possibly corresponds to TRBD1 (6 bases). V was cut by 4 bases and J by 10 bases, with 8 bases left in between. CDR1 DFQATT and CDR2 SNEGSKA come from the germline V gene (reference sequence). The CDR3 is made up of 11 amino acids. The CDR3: CSATGDSPLHF. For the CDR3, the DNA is TGCAGTGCTACAGGGGACTCACCCCTCCACTTT.

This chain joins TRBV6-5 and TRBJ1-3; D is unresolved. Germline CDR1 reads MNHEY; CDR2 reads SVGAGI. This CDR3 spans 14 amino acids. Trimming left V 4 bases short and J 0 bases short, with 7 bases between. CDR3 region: CASSSTYSGNTIYF. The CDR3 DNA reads TGTGCCAGCAGTTCGACATACTCTGGAAACACCATATATTTT.

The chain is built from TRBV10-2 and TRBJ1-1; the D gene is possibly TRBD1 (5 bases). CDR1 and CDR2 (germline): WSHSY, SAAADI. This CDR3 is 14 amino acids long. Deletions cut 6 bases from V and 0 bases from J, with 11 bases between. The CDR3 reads CASSPQGMNTEAFF. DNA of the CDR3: TGCGCCAGCAGCCCCCAGGGAATGAACACTGAAGCTTTCTTT.

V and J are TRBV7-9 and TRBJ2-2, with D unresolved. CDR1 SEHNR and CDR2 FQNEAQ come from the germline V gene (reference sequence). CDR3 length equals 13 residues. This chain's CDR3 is CAASVTAPGELFF. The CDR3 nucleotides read TGTGCGGCATCAGTTACCGCCCCCGGGGAGCTGTTTTTT.

CDR3 coding DNA: TGTGCCAGCAGCCAAGATGTCCGCCGGGGGAACTATGGCTACACCTTC. Protein sequence: CASSQDVRRGNYGYTF. The J gene is TRBJ1-2, the V gene TRBV14; D possibly corresponds to TRBD1 (5 bases). In germline, CDR1 is SGHDN, CDR2 FVKESK. Trimming stripped 0 bases from V and 2 bases from J, with 13 bases between. The CDR3 is made up of 16 amino acids.

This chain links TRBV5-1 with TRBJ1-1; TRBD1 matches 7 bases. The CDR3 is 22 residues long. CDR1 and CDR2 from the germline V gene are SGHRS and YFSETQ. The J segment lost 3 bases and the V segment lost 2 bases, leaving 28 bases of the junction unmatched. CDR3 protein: CASSLSGFRRAGTAPGYTEAFF. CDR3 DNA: TGCGCCAGCAGCTTATCTGGGTTTCGTCGCGCCGGGACAGCCCCGGGTTACACTGAAGCTTTCTTT.

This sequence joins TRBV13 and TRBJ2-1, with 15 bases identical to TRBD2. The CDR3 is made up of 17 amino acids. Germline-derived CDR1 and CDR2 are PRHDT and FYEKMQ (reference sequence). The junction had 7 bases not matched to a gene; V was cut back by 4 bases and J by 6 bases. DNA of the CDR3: TGTGCCAGCAGCTGGGGGACTAGCGGGGGGCAATTCAATGAGCAGTTCTTC. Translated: CASSWGTSGGQFNEQFF.

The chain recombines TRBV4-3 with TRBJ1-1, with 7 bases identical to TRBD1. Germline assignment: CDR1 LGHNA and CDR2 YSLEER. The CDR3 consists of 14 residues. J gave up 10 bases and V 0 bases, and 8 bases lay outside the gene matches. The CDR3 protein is CASSQDLLRGLAFF. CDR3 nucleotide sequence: TGCGCCAGCAGCCAAGATCTATTGAGGGGGCTAGCTTTCTTT.

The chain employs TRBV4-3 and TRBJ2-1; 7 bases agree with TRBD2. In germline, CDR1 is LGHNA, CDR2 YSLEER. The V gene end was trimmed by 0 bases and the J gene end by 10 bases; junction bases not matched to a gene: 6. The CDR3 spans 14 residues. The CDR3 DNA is TGCGCCAGCAGCCAAGACCAGGTCGGGAGGGAGCAGTTCTTC. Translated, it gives CASSQDQVGREQFF.

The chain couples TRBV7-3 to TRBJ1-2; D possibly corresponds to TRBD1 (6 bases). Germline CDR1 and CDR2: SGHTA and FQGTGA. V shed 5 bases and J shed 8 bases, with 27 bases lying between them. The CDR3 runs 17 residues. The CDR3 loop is CASSPRRGGAPGEGYTF. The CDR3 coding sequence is TGTGCCAGCAGCCCGAGGCGTGGGGGAGCACCAGGGGAGGGCTACACCTTC.

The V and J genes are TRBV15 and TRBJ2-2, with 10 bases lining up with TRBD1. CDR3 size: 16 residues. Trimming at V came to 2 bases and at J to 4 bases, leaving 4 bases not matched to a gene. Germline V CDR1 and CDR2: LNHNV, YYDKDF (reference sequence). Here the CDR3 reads CATSRRDRGPTGELFF. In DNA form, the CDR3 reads TGTGCCACCAGCAGAAGAGACAGGGGGCCCACCGGGGAGCTGTTTTTT.

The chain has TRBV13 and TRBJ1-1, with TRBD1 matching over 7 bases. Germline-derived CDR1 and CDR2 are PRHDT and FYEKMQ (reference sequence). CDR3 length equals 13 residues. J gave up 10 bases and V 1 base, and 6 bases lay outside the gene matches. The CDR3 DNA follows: TGTGCCAGCAGCTTAGACAGGGGCCAGGGAGCTTTCTTT. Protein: CASSLDRGQGAFF.